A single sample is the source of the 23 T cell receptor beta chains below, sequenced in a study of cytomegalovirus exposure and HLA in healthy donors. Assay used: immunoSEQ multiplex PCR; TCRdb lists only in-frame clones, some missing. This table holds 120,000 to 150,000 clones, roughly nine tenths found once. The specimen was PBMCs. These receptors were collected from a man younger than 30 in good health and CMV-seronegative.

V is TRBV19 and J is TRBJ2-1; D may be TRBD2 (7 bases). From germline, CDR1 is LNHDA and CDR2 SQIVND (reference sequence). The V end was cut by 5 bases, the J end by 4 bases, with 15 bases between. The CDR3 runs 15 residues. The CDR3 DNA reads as TGTGCCAGTAGTTTGGGGGGGCCGGATTACAATGAGCAGTTCTTC. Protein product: CASSLGGPDYNEQFF. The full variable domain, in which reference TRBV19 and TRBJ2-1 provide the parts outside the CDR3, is DGGITQSPKYLFRKEGQNVTLSCEQNLNHDAMYWYRQDPGQGLRLIYYSQIVNDFQKGDIAEGYSVSREKKESFPLTVTSAQKNPTAFYLCASSLGGPDYNEQFFGPGTRLTVL.

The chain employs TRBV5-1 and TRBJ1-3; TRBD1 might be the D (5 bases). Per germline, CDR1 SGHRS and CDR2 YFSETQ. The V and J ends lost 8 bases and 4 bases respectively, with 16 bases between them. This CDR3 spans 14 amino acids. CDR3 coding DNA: TGCGCCAGTGCTCAAGACCGGACAGGAAACACCATATATTTT. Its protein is CASAQDRTGNTIYF.

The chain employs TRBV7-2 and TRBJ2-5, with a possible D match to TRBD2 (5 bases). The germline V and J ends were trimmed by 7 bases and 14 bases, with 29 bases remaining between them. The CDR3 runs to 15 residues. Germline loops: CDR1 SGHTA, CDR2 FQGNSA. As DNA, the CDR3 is TGTGCCAGCAATCGCCTGGACTTCCCGTTAGGAGTAGTCTACTTC. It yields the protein CASNRLDFPLGVVYF.

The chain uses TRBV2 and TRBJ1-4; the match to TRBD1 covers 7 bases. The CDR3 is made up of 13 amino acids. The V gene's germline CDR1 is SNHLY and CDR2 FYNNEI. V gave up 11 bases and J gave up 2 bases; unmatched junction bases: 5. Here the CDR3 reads CACSGQTNEKLFF. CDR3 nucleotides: TGTGCCTGTTCGGGACAGACTAATGAAAAACTGTTTTTT.

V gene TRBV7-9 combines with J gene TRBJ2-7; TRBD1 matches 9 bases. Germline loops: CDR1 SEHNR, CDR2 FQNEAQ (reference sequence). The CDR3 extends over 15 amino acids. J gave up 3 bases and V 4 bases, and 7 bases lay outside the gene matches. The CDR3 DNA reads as TGTGCCAGCAGCTCAATCGGGACAGGGCTCTACGAGCAGTACTTC. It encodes CASSSIGTGLYEQYF.

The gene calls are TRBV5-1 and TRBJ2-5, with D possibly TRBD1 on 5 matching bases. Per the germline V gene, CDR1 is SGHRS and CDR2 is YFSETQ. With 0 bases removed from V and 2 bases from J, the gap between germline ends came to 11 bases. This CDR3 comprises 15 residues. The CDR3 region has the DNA TGCGCCAGCAGCTTGGCCGTGCGGACACAAGAGACCCAGTACTTC. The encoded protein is CASSLAVRTQETQYF.

The CDR3 loop is CASSFQGPNVGYTF. In DNA, the CDR3 is TGTGCCAGCAGTTTCCAGGGTCCCAATGTGGGCTACACCTTC. V gene TRBV6-5 combines with J gene TRBJ1-2, with TRBD1 as a possible D gene (5 bases). Trimming took 4 bases from V and 8 from J, leaving 17 bases between them. The CDR3 consists of 14 residues. Germline V gene lookup returns CDR1 MNHEY and CDR2 SVGAGI.

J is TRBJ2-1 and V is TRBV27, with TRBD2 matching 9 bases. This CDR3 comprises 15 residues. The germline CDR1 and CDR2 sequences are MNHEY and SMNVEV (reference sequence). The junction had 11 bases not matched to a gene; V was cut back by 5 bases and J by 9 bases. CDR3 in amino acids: CASSPVAGAALEQFF. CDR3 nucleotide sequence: TGTGCCAGCAGTCCCGTAGCGGGAGCAGCTCTTGAGCAGTTCTTC.

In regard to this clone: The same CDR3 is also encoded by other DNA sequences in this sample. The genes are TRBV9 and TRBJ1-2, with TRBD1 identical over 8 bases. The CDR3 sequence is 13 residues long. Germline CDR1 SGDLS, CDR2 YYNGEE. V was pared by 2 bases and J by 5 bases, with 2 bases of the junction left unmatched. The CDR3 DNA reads TGTGCCAGCAGCGTCGGACAGGGATATGGCTACACCTTC. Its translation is CASSVGQGYGYTF.

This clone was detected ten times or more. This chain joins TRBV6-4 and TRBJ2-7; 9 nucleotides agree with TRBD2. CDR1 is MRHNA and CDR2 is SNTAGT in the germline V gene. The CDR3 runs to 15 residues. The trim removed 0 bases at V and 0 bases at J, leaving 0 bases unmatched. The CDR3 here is CASSDSAGGSYEQYF. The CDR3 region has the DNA TGTGCCAGCAGTGACTCAGCGGGGGGCTCCTACGAGCAGTACTTC.

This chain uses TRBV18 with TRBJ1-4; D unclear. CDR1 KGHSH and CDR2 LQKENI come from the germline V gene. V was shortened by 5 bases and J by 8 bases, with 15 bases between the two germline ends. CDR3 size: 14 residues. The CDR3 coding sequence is TGTGCCAGCTCAGAAAGCTCGAACAGCGAAAAACTGTTTTTT. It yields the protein CASSESSNSEKLFF.

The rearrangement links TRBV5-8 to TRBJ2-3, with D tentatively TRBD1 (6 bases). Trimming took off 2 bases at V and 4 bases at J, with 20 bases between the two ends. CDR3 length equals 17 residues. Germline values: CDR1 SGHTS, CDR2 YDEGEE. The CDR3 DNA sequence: TGTGCCAGCAGCTTCCAGGGGCTAGGGACCGGGGCAGATACGCAGTATTTT. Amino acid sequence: CASSFQGLGTGADTQYF.

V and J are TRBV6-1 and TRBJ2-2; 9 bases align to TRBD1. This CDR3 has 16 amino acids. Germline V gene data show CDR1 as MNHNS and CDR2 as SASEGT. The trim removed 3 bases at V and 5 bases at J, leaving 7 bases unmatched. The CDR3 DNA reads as TGTGCCAGCAGTGACCCGGGACAGGGATTTACCGGGGAGCTGTTTTTT. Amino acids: CASSDPGQGFTGELFF.

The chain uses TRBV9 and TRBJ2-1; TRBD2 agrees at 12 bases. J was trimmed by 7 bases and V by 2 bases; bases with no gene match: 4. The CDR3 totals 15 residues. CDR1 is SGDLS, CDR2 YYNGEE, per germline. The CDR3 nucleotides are TGTGCCAGCAGCGTGACTAGCGGGAGTGTAAATGAGCAGTTCTTC. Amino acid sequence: CASSVTSGSVNEQFF.

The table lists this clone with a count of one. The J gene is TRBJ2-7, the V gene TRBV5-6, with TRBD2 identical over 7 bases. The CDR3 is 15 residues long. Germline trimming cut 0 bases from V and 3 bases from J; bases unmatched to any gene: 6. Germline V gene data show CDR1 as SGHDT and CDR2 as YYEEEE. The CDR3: CASSLVGGAGYEQYF. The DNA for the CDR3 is TGTGCCAGCAGCTTGGTGGGAGGGGCGGGCTACGAGCAGTACTTC.

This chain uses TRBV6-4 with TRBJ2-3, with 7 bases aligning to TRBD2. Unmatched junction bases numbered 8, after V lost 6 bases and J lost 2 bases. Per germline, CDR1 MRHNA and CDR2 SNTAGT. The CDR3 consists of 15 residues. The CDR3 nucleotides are TGTGCCAGCAGCCCCGGGGGGACTTCCACAGATACGCAGTATTTT. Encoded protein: CASSPGGTSTDTQYF.

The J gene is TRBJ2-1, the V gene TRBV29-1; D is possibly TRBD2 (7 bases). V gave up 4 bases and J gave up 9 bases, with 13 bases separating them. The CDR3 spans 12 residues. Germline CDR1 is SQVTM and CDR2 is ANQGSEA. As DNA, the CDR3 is TGCAGCGTTGGGCAGGGGAGGGGTGAGCAGTTCTTC. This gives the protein CSVGQGRGEQFF.

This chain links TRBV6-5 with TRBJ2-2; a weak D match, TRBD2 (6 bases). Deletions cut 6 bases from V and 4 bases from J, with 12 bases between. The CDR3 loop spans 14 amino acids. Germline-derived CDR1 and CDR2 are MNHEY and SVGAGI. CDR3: CASRVMGGTGELFF. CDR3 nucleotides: TGTGCCAGCAGAGTAATGGGGGGCACCGGGGAGCTGTTTTTT.

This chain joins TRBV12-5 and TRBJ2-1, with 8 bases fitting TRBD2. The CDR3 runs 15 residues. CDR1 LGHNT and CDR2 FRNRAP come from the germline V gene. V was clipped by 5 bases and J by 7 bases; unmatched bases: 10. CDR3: CASGPSGSRGNEQFF. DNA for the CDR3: TGTGCTAGTGGTCCAAGCGGGAGTCGTGGGAATGAGCAGTTCTTC.

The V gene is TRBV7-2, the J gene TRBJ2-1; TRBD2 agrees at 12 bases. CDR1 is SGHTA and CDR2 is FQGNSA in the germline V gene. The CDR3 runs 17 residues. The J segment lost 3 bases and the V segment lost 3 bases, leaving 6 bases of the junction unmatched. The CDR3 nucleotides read TGTGCCAGCAGCTTTCTCGGGACTAGCGGGCTCTACAATGAGCAGTTCTTC. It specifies CASSFLGTSGLYNEQFF.

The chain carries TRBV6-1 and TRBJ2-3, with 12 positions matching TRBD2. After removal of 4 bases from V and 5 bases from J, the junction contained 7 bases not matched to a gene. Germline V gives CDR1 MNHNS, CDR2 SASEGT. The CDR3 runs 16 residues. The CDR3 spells CASSAPTSGGKDTQYF. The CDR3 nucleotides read TGTGCCAGCAGTGCGCCCACTAGCGGGGGGAAAGATACGCAGTATTTT.

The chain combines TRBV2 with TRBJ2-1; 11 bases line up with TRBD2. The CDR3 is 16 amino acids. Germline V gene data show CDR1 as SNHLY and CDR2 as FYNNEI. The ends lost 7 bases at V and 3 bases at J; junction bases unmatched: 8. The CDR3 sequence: CASTREGLAVYNEQFF. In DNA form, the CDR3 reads TGTGCCAGCACCAGGGAGGGACTAGCGGTCTACAATGAGCAGTTCTTC.

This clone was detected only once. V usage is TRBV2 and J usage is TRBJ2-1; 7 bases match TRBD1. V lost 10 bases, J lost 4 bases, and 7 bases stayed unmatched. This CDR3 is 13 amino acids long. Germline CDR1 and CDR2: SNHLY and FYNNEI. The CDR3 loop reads CATRDRGYNEQFF. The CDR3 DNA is TGTGCCACCAGGGACAGAGGTTACAATGAGCAGTTCTTC.